One sample yielded the 16 T cell receptor beta chains listed below, sequenced in a study of shared T cell receptors in the human thymus. Method: immunoSEQ multiplex PCR; TCRdb's copy keeps in-frame clones and lacks some. The sample gives about 730,000 clones, 80% to 90% of which show up once; under 0.012% is in the top ten. These data also formed part of another study, on human thymus T cells.

The sequenced sample consisted of thymocytes. The origin of the receptors is a girl in the first two years of life with a congenital heart defect.

The V call is TRBV2, the J call TRBJ1-3; D is uncertain. Deletions cut 0 bases from V and 3 bases from J, with 9 bases between. This CDR3 spans 15 amino acids. Germline V gene lookup returns CDR1 SNHLY and CDR2 FYNNEI. Here the CDR3 reads CASSEAEHFGNTIYF. CDR3 nucleotides: TGTGCCAGCAGTGAAGCTGAACATTTTGGAAACACCATATATTTT.

This rearrangement joins TRBV7-9 to TRBJ1-6, with D uncertain. Per the germline V gene, CDR1 is SEHNR and CDR2 is FQNEAQ (reference sequence). The CDR3 spans 14 residues. V dropped 3 bases and J dropped 8 bases, with 11 bases sitting between them. The CDR3 protein is CASSFLAGDSPLHF. In DNA form, the CDR3 reads TGTGCCAGCAGCTTTCTAGCAGGAGATTCACCCCTCCACTTT. The full variable domain, in which reference TRBV7-9 and TRBJ1-6 provide the parts outside the CDR3, is DTGVSQNPRHKITKRGQNVTFRCDPISEHNRLYWYRQTLGQGPEFLTYFQNEAQLEKSRLLSDRFSAERPKGSFSTLEIQRTEQGDSAMYLCASSFLAGDSPLHFGNGTRLTVT.

The chain has TRBV5-4 and TRBJ1-4; 10 bases are shared with TRBD1. This CDR3 is built from 18 residues. J gave up 4 bases and V 3 bases, and 12 bases lay outside the gene matches. CDR1 SGHNT and CDR2 YYREEE come from the germline V gene (reference sequence). CDR3 coding DNA: TGTGCCAGCAGCTCCCGGGACAGGGGAATCGGGGGTAATGAAAAACTGTTTTTT. As protein: CASSSRDRGIGGNEKLFF.

This clone was recorded once. This CDR3 is also generated by other DNA sequences in the sample. The chain is built from TRBV9 and TRBJ1-2; 10 nucleotides line up with TRBD1. Trimming at V came to 3 bases and at J to 2 bases, leaving 4 bases not matched to a gene. The germline gives CDR1 SGDLS, CDR2 YYNGEE. The CDR3 loop spans 15 amino acids. The DNA for the CDR3 is TGTGCCAGCAGCGAACGGACAGGGGGAAACTATGGCTACACCTTC. This gives the protein CASSERTGGNYGYTF.

The gene calls are TRBV5-6 and TRBJ2-4; a weak D match, TRBD1 (6 bases). The germline V and J ends were trimmed by 4 bases and 8 bases, with 28 bases remaining between them. Germline values: CDR1 SGHDT, CDR2 YYEEEE. The length of the CDR3 is 18 residues. Written as DNA, the CDR3 is TGTGCCAGCAGCGTACTCCCGGGACACTCAGTGCGGGTGGACATTCAGTACTTC. This translates into CASSVLPGHSVRVDIQYF.

V usage is TRBV7-2 and J usage is TRBJ1-1; 8 nucleotides line up with TRBD1. Germline V gene data show CDR1 as SGHTA and CDR2 as FQGNSA. The CDR3 extends over 15 amino acids. With 5 bases clipped from V and 1 base from J, the junction kept 6 bases outside the gene matches. The CDR3 DNA is TGTGCCAGCAGCGAGACAGGGGAGAGGAACACTGAAGCTTTCTTT. Translating it yields CASSETGERNTEAFF.

The chain recombines TRBV5-6 with TRBJ1-5; the match to TRBD1 covers 7 bases. Unmatched junction bases numbered 8, after V lost 2 bases and J lost 6 bases. CDR3 length equals 15 residues. Germline V gene sequence: CDR1 SGHDT, CDR2 YYEEEE. The CDR3 loop is CASSFTGAHAQPQHF. CDR3 DNA sequence: TGTGCCAGCAGCTTTACAGGGGCCCACGCTCAGCCCCAGCATTTT.

This chain links TRBV7-9 with TRBJ2-7; 11 bases agree with TRBD2. Trimming took 0 bases from V and 0 from J; bases not matched to a gene: 4. Germline CDR1 and CDR2: SEHNR and FQNEAQ (reference sequence). The CDR3 sequence is 17 residues long. The CDR3 sequence: CASSLAPSGGSSYEQYF. CDR3 DNA sequence: TGTGCCAGCAGCTTAGCACCTAGCGGGGGGTCCTCCTACGAGCAGTACTTC.

This chain uses TRBV7-2 with TRBJ2-7; D remains ambiguous. Germline CDR1 SGHTA, CDR2 FQGNSA. Trimming took off 2 bases at V and 0 bases at J, with 11 bases between the two ends. This CDR3 has 15 residues. The chain's CDR3 is CASSLSRGSSYEQYF. CDR3 bases: TGTGCCAGCAGCTTATCCCGCGGATCCTCCTACGAGCAGTACTTC.

The rearrangement uses TRBV28 and TRBJ1-1, with D possibly TRBD1 on 5 matching bases. The germline CDR1 and CDR2 sequences are MDHEN and SYDVKM. V shed 2 bases and J shed 0 bases, with 22 bases lying between them. The CDR3 spans 19 residues. The DNA of the CDR3 is TGTGCCAGCAGTTTAATTCGGGTCGTCGACAGCCCCATGAACACTGAAGCTTTCTTT. Protein product: CASSLIRVVDSPMNTEAFF.

V and J are TRBV27 and TRBJ2-7, with TRBD1 identical over 7 bases. This CDR3 has 15 residues. The germline V gene has CDR1 MNHEY and CDR2 SMNVEV (reference sequence). J was trimmed by 0 bases and V by 5 bases; bases with no gene match: 7. The CDR3 region is CASSIRDSLSYEQYF. In DNA form, the CDR3 reads TGTGCCAGCAGTATCCGGGACAGCCTCTCCTACGAGCAGTACTTC.

The chain is built from TRBV29-1 and TRBJ2-2; 11 nucleotides line up with TRBD1. This CDR3 is built from 14 residues. In germline, CDR1 is SQVTM, CDR2 ANQGSEA. Trimming cost V 3 bases and J 7 bases; bases outside gene matches: 4. The DNA for the CDR3 is TGCAGCGTTGAGAGGGACAGGGGGTACGGGGAGCTGTTTTTT. This codes for CSVERDRGYGELFF.

This chain joins TRBV28 and TRBJ1-4; a possible D gene is TRBD1 (5 bases). Trimming took 7 bases from V and 0 from J, leaving 18 bases between them. The V gene's germline CDR1 is MDHEN and CDR2 SYDVKM. The CDR3 has 17 amino acids. The CDR3 protein is CASTPRGVPATNEKLFF. The CDR3 DNA sequence: TGTGCCAGCACCCCCCGGGGGGTCCCGGCAACTAATGAAAAACTGTTTTTT.

This clone was counted between two and nine times. The chain joins TRBV4-3 to TRBJ2-3; 8 bases align to TRBD2. The CDR3 extends over 17 amino acids. J gave up 5 bases and V 0 bases, and 10 bases lay outside the gene matches. The V gene's germline CDR1 is LGHNA and CDR2 YSLEER. The CDR3 reads CASSQDAGVAGLDTQYF. The CDR3 DNA sequence: TGCGCCAGCAGCCAAGACGCAGGAGTAGCGGGGTTAGATACGCAGTATTTT.

The chain joins TRBV25-1 to TRBJ1-1; 9 bases are shared with TRBD1. Per germline, CDR1 MGHDK and CDR2 SYGVNS. V was pared by 7 bases and J by 2 bases, with 11 bases of the junction left unmatched. The CDR3 has 16 residues. This CDR3 is CASTHDRGSANTEAFF. The CDR3 bases are TGTGCCAGCACCCATGACAGGGGGTCCGCCAACACTGAAGCTTTCTTT.

The rearrangement joins TRBV5-6 to TRBJ2-2; D remains unclear. V was shortened by 0 bases and J by 8 bases, with 11 bases between the two germline ends. Germline CDR1 and CDR2: SGHDT and YYEEEE. This CDR3 spans 14 amino acids. Here the CDR3 reads CASSLVPEAGELFF. CDR3 coding DNA: TGTGCCAGCAGCTTGGTACCTGAGGCGGGGGAGCTGTTTTTT.